The 13 T cell receptor beta chains presented below share a single source sample, sequenced in a study of OX40 agonist ivuxolimab in advanced cancers. TCRdb keeps only in-frame clones here, not all; method: immunoSEQ multiplex PCR. The table lists approximately 76,000 clones, over 75% of them singletons. Specimen: CD4+ or CD8+ T cells sorted from blood, collected in a trial of the OX40 agonist ivuxolimab. Receptor source: an adult with an advanced solid tumor such as melanoma, head and neck, liver or kidney cancer.

The chain employs TRBV7-6 and TRBJ2-1, with D possibly being TRBD1 (6 bases). There are 13 residues in the CDR3. V gave up 5 bases and J gave up 4 bases, with 9 bases separating them. Germline CDR1 SGHVS, CDR2 FNYEAQ. The CDR3 sequence is CASSQDRYNEQFF. Here the CDR3 DNA reads TGTGCCAGCAGCCAGGACAGATACAATGAGCAGTTCTTC.

The J gene is TRBJ2-5, the V gene TRBV9; 9 bases are a match to TRBD2. After removal of 0 bases from V and 5 bases from J, the junction contained 11 bases not matched to a gene. The CDR3 consists of 17 residues. The germline V gene encodes CDR1 SGDLS and CDR2 YYNGEE. The CDR3 sequence is CASSVGVAGVILETQYF. The DNA of the CDR3 is TGTGCCAGCAGCGTAGGGGTAGCGGGAGTAATATTGGAGACCCAGTACTTC.

This sequence joins TRBV9 and TRBJ1-2; D is ambiguous. Per germline, CDR1 SGDLS and CDR2 YYNGEE. This CDR3 region has 13 residues. Trimming took off 0 bases at V and 4 bases at J, with 7 bases between the two ends. The CDR3 DNA follows: TGTGCCAGCAGCGTAGATCGCTCCTATGGCTACACCTTC. Encoded protein: CASSVDRSYGYTF. The full variable domain, with the rest looked up from reference TRBV9 and TRBJ1-2, is DSGVTQTPKHLITATGQRVTLRCSPRSGDLSVYWYQQSLDQGLQFLIQYYNGEERAKGNILERFSAQQFPDLHSELNLSSLELGDSALYFCASSVDRSYGYTFGSGTRLTVV.

The rearrangement uses TRBV7-6 and TRBJ2-7, with D tentatively TRBD2 (5 bases). CDR3 size: 13 residues. With 1 base removed from V and 6 bases from J, the gap between germline ends came to 10 bases. The germline V gene has CDR1 SGHVS and CDR2 FNYEAQ. For the CDR3, the DNA is TGTGCCAGCAGCTTAGATTTACGGGGCGAGCAGTACTTC. This gives the protein CASSLDLRGEQYF.

The chain combines TRBV30 with TRBJ1-6; a possible D gene is TRBD1 (6 bases). The CDR3 is 14 residues long. Germline CDR1 is GTSNPN and CDR2 is SVGIG (reference sequence). V lost 2 bases to trimming and J lost 7 bases, with 12 bases between them. Here the CDR3 DNA reads TGTGCCTGGAGTTGGGGGCGGGGAAATTCACCCCTCCACTTT. Its translation: CAWSWGRGNSPLHF.

The gene calls are TRBV7-8 and TRBJ1-6; unclear D gene. The CDR3 spans 15 residues. Germline-derived CDR1 and CDR2 are SGHVS and FQNEAQ. V lost 2 bases and J lost 5, with 10 bases in between. The CDR3 region has the DNA TGTGCCAGCAGCTTAAAACGGGAGAATAATTCACCCCTCCACTTT. Translated: CASSLKRENNSPLHF. Full variable domain (rest looked up from reference TRBV7-8 and TRBJ1-6): GAGVSQSPRYKVAKRGQDVALRCDPISGHVSLFWYQQALGQGPEFLTYFQNEAQLDKSGLPSDRFFAERPEGSVSTLKIQRTQQEDSAVYLCASSLKRENNSPLHFGNGTRLTVT.

The chain combines TRBV30 with TRBJ1-2; a weak D match, TRBD1 (5 bases). This CDR3 region has 11 residues. Germline V gene sequence: CDR1 GTSNPN, CDR2 SVGIG (reference sequence). V lost 2 bases to trimming and J lost 6 bases, with 7 bases between them. The CDR3 reads CAWSMGDGYTF. The CDR3 coding sequence is TGTGCCTGGAGTATGGGGGATGGCTACACCTTC.

The chain joins TRBV10-3 to TRBJ2-7; D is possibly TRBD2 (5 bases). This CDR3 has 12 residues. With 3 bases removed from V and 3 bases from J, the gap between germline ends came to 6 bases. Germline CDR1 is ENHRY and CDR2 is SYGVKD. DNA of the CDR3: TGTGCCATCAGTGATCGGGACTACGAGCAGTACTTC. Amino acids: CAISDRDYEQYF.

This chain joins TRBV11-3 and TRBJ2-7; 9 positions match TRBD1. V lost 11 bases to trimming and J lost 3 bases; unmatched junction nucleotides: 8. The CDR3 sequence is 13 residues long. Germline V gene lookup returns CDR1 SGHNT and CDR2 YENEEA. CDR3 bases: TGTGCCCCCCCGGGACAGGGTAACTACGAGCAGTACTTC. Translating it yields CAPPGQGNYEQYF.

This chain joins TRBV12-5 and TRBJ1-4; D is ambiguous. Germline loops: CDR1 LGHNT, CDR2 FRNRAP. Trimming removed 5 bases from V and 7 bases from J, with 17 bases in between. CDR3 size: 15 residues. The CDR3 region has the DNA TGTGCTAGTGGTCCCGGACTCGAAAGAGGTGAAAAACTGTTTTTT. It is translated as CASGPGLERGEKLFF. Full variable domain (outside the CDR3, taken from reference TRBV12-5 and TRBJ1-4): DARVTQTPRHKVTEMGQEVTMRCQPILGHNTVFWYRQTMMQGLELLAYFRNRAPLDDSGMPKDRFSAEMPDATLATLKIQPSEPRDSAVYFCASGPGLERGEKLFFGSGTQLSVL.

The V and J genes are TRBV19 and TRBJ1-2; D is perhaps TRBD1 (6 bases). Germline CDR1 reads LNHDA; CDR2 reads SQIVND (reference sequence). The ends were cut back, 5 bases at V and 5 bases at J, with 15 bases in the middle. This CDR3 has 14 amino acids. CDR3 loop: CASSPQGILYGYTF. CDR3 coding DNA: TGTGCCAGTAGTCCACAGGGAATTCTTTATGGCTACACCTTC.

The rearrangement links TRBV7-9 to TRBJ1-5; 7 nucleotides agree with TRBD1. The CDR3 spans 14 residues. Germline trimming cut 5 bases from V and 8 bases from J; bases unmatched to any gene: 9. Germline-derived CDR1 and CDR2 are SEHNR and FQNEAQ (reference sequence). CDR3 DNA: TGTGCCAGCAGCCCTAGGGACAGACCAGAGCCCCAGCATTTT. Residues: CASSPRDRPEPQHF.

The V call is TRBV20-1, the J call TRBJ2-7; D unresolved. There are 11 residues in the CDR3. The V end lost 4 bases, the J end lost 5 bases, and 9 bases lay between the germline ends. The V gene's germline CDR1 is DFQATT and CDR2 SNEGSKA (reference sequence). The CDR3 protein is CSAINVDEQYF. The CDR3, as DNA: TGCAGTGCTATTAACGTGGACGAGCAGTACTTC.